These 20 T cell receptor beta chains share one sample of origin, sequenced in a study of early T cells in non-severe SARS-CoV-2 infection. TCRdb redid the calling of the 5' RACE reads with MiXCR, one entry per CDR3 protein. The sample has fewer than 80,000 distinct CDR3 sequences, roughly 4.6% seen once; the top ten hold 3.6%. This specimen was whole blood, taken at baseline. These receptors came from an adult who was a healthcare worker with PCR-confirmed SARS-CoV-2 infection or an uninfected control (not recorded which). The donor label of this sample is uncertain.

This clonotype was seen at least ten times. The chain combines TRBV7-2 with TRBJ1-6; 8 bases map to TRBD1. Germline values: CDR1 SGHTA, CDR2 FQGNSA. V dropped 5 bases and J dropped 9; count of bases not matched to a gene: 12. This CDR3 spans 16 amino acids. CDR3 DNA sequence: TGTGCCAGCAGCCACGGACAGGGATCGGGCGGTTCACCCCTCCACTTT. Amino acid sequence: CASSHGQGSGGSPLHF.

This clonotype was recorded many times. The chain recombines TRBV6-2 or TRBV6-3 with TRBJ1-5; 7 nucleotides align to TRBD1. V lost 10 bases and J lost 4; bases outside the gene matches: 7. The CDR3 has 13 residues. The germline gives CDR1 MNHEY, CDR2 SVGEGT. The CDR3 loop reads CAIAGGVNQPQHF. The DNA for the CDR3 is TGTGCCATCGCAGGGGGGGTTAATCAGCCCCAGCATTTT.

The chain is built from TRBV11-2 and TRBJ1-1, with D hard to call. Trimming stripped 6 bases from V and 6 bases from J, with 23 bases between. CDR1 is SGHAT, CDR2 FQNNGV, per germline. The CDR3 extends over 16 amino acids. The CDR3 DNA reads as TGTGCCAGCAGATACCCCGGTCGGGGAAGGGTCGCTGAAGCTTTCTTT. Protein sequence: CASRYPGRGRVAEAFF.

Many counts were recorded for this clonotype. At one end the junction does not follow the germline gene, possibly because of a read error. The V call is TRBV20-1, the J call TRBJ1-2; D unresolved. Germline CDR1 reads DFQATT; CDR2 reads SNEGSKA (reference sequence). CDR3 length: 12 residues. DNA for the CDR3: TGCAGTGCTCGAGAGTGGAACTATGGCTACACCTTC. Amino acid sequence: CSAREWNYGYTF.

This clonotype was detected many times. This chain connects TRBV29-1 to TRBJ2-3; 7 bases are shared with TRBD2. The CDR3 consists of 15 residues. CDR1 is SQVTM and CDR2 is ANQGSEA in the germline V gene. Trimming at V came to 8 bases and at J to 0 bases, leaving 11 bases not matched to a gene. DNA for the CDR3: TGCAGCCTCGAGGGGAGGGTTACTAGCACAGATACGCAGTATTTT. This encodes CSLEGRVTSTDTQYF.

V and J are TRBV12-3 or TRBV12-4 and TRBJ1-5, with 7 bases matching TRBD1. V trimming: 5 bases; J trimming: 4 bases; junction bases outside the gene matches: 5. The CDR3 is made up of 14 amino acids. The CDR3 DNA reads TGTGCCAGCAGTAGGGGACAGCGAAATCAGCCCCAGCATTTT. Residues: CASSRGQRNQPQHF.

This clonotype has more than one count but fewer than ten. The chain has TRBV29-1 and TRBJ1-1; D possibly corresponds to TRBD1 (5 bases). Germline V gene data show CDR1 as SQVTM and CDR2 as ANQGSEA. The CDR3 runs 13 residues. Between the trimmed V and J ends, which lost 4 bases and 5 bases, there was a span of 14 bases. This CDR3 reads CSVVPRWGTEAFF. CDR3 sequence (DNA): TGCAGCGTTGTCCCCAGGTGGGGGACTGAAGCTTTCTTT.

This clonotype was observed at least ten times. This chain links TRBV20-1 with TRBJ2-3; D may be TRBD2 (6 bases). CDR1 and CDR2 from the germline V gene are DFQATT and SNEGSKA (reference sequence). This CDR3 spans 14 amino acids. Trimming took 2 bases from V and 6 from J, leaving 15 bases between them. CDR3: CSARPWGGTDTQYF. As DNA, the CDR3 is TGCAGTGCTAGACCCTGGGGAGGTACGGATACGCAGTATTTT.

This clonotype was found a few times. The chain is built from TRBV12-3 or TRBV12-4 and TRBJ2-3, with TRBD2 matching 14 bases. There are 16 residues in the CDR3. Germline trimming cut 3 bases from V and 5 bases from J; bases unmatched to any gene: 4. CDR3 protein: CASSLGLAGARDTQYF. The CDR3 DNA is TGTGCCAGCAGTTTGGGACTAGCGGGGGCCCGAGATACGCAGTATTTT.

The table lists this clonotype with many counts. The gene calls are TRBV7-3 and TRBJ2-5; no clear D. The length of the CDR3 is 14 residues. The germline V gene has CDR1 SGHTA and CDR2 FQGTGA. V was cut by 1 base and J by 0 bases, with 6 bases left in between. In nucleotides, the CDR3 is TGTGCCAGCAGCTTAAGTAGGGACCAAGAGACCCAGTACTTC. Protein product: CASSLSRDQETQYF.

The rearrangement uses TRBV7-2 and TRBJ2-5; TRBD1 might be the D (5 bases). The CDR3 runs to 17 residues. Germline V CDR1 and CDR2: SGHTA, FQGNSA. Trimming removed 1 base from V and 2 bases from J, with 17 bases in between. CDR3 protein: CASSLVPTPGLQETQYF. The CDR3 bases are TGTGCCAGCAGCTTAGTTCCTACCCCAGGGCTACAAGAGACCCAGTACTTC.

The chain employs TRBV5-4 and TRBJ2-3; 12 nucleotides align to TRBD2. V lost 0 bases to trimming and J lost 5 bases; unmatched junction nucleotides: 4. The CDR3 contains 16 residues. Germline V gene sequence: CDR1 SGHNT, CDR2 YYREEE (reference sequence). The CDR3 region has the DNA TGTGCCAGCAGCTTGGCCAGACTAGCGGGGGAAGATACGCAGTATTTT. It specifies CASSLARLAGEDTQYF.

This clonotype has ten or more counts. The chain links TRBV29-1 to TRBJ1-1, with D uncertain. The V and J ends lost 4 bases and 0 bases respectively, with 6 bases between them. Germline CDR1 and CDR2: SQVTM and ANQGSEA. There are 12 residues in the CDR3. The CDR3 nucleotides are TGCAGCGTTGGTCGCATGAACACTGAAGCTTTCTTT. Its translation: CSVGRMNTEAFF.

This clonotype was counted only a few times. The chain's CDR3 is CASSLVGTGSEKLFF. In DNA form, the CDR3 reads TGCGCCAGCAGCTTGGTCGGTACAGGGAGTGAAAAACTGTTTTTT. V is TRBV5-1 and J is TRBJ1-4; D is perhaps TRBD1 (6 bases). The CDR3 extends over 15 amino acids. CDR1 and CDR2 (germline): SGHRS, YFSETQ. Trimming took 0 bases from V and 7 from J, leaving 13 bases between them.

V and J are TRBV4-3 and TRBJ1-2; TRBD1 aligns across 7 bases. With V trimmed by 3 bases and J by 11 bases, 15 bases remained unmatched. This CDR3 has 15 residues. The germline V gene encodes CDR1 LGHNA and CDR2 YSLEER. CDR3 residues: CASSQANRQGLKYTF. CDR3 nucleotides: TGCGCCAGCAGCCAGGCCAATAGACAGGGACTAAAATACACCTTC.

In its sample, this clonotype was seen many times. CDR3: CASSTGTTPYEQYF. The CDR3 region has the DNA TGTGCCAGCAGCACCGGGACAACACCCTACGAGCAGTACTTC. This chain uses TRBV27 with TRBJ2-7; D possibly corresponds to TRBD1 (6 bases). Germline values: CDR1 MNHEY, CDR2 SMNVEV (reference sequence). This CDR3 contains 14 residues. With 6 bases removed from V and 2 bases from J, the gap between germline ends came to 14 bases.

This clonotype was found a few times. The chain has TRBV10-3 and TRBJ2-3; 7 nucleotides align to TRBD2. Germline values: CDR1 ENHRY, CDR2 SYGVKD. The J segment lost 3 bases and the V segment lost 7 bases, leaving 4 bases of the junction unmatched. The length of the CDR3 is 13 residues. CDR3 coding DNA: TGTGCCATCAAGCTAGCGGAGACAGATACGCAGTATTTT. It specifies CAIKLAETDTQYF.

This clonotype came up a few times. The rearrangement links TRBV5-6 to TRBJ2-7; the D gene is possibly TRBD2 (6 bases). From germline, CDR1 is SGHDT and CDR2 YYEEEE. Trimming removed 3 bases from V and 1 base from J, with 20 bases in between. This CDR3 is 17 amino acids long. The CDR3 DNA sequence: TGTGCCAGCAGCTCCCCAGGTTTTGAGGAGGGTTCCTACGAGCAGTACTTC. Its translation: CASSSPGFEEGSYEQYF.

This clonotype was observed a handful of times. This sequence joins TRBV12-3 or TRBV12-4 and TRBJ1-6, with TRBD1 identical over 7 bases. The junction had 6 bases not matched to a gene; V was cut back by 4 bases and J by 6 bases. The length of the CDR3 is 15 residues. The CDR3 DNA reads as TGTGCCAGCAGTTCCCGACAGGGCATTAATTCACCCCTCCACTTT. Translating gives CASSSRQGINSPLHF.

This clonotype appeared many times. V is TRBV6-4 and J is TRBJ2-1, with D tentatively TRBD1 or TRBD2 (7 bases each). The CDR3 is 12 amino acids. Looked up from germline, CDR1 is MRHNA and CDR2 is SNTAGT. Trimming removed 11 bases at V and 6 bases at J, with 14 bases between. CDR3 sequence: CASQGGGNEQFF. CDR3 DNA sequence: TGTGCCTCCCAGGGGGGGGGCAATGAGCAGTTCTTC.